A single sample gave rise to the 7 T cell receptor beta chains below, sequenced in a study of regulatory T cells in long-lasting Graves disease. Time point described: newly diagnosed GD, antithyroid drugs for less than 3 months. The TCR library was made from RNA extracted from PBMCs. Researchers made TCR beta libraries by using iRepertoire HTBI primers and running Arm-PCR on CDR3 regions. One entry per CDR3 protein results from TCRdb running MiXCR on the multiplex PCR reads. The sample holds hundreds of thousands of distinct CDR3 sequences, roughly 15% seen once. The same data also contributed to another study, on T cells in Graves' hyperthyroidism and ophthalmopathy.

The sample in question was peripheral blood mononuclear cells (PBMCs), obtained at new diagnosis, from a patient treated with antithyroid drugs. These receptors all stem from a woman in her 30s with Graves disease.

The chain combines TRBV20-1 with TRBJ2-3; perhaps TRBD2 as D (6 bases). Looked up from germline, CDR1 is DFQATT and CDR2 is SNEGSKA (reference sequence). V gave up 5 bases and J gave up 1 base, with 10 bases separating them. The CDR3 runs to 13 residues. The CDR3, as DNA: TGCAGTGCTGGCCCGGGGGGCACAGATACGCAGTATTTT. It translates to CSAGPGGTDTQYF.

This clonotype appeared many times. The V call is TRBV15, the J call TRBJ2-4; 12 bases fit TRBD2. There are 15 residues in the CDR3. Germline CDR1 LNHNV, CDR2 YYDKDF (reference sequence). The trim removed 0 bases at V and 15 bases at J, leaving 9 bases unmatched. The CDR3 bases are TGTGCCACCAGCAGAGATCGTGAGACTAGCGGGAGTCTGTACTTC. Translated, it gives CATSRDRETSGSLYF. Filled out from reference TRBV15 and TRBJ2-4, the complete variable domain reads DAMVIQNPRYQVTQFGKPVTLSCSQTLNHNVMYWYQQKSSQAPKLLFHYYDKDFNNEADTPDNFQSRRPNTSFCFLDIRSPGLGDTAMYLCATSRDRETSGSLYFGAGTRLSVL.

J is TRBJ1-2 and V is TRBV12-3 or TRBV12-4; no clear D. Trimming removed 3 bases at V and 2 bases at J, with 16 bases between. This CDR3 is built from 16 residues. CDR3 bases: TGTGCCAGCAGTTTGGATGTAGGCCACGGGAACTATGGCTACACCTTC. Translated, it gives CASSLDVGHGNYGYTF.

This clonotype has a count of ten or more. CDR3 loop: CASSLAGTSGRVDTQYF. The CDR3 coding sequence is TGTGCCAGCAGCTTAGCCGGGACTAGCGGGAGGGTGGATACGCAGTATTTT. The chain links TRBV7-2 to TRBJ2-3; 16 nucleotides align to TRBD2. CDR1 is SGHTA and CDR2 is FQGNSA in the germline V gene. Germline trimming cut 0 bases from V and 6 bases from J; bases unmatched to any gene: 3. The CDR3 covers 17 residues.

At least ten counts were recorded for this clonotype. V gene TRBV10-2 combines with J gene TRBJ1-5, with D unclear. The length of the CDR3 is 15 residues. Trimming removed 8 bases at V and 4 bases at J, with 18 bases between. The V gene's germline CDR1 is WSHSY and CDR2 SAAADI. The CDR3 DNA reads TGCGCCAGCTCCCCCCGACCGAGGCGGAATCAGCCCCAGCATTTT. Translated: CASSPRPRRNQPQHF.

The chain uses TRBV2 and TRBJ1-6; perhaps TRBD1 as D (5 bases). CDR1 and CDR2 from the germline V gene are SNHLY and FYNNEI. V gave up 3 bases and J gave up 0 bases, with 6 bases separating them. This CDR3 comprises 15 residues. CDR3 residues: CASSDDSSYNSPLHF. CDR3 DNA sequence: TGTGCCAGCAGTGATGACAGCTCCTATAATTCACCCCTCCACTTT.

This clonotype was counted only a few times. The V and J genes are TRBV20-1 and TRBJ2-7; 7 bases match TRBD1. The CDR3 has 13 residues. V dropped 6 bases and J dropped 2; count of bases not matched to a gene: 7. From germline, CDR1 is DFQATT and CDR2 SNEGSKA (reference sequence). The CDR3 protein is CSARPGTAYEQYF. DNA for the CDR3: TGCAGTGCCCGGCCGGGGACAGCCTACGAGCAGTACTTC.